One sample yielded the 29 T cell receptor beta chains listed below, sequenced in a study of OX40 agonist ivuxolimab in advanced cancers. The method was immunoSEQ multiplex PCR; TCRdb's version includes in-frame clones alone and lacks a portion of them. Of tens of thousands of clones listed, about 88% are singletons. The sample was CD4+ or CD8+ T cells sorted from blood, taken in a trial of the OX40 agonist ivuxolimab. Receptors were obtained from an adult with an advanced solid tumor such as melanoma, head and neck, liver or kidney cancer.

This clone was recorded only once. This chain uses TRBV6-6 with TRBJ1-2; no definite D call. The germline V gene encodes CDR1 MNHNY and CDR2 SVGAGI (reference sequence). With 0 bases removed from V and 5 bases from J, the gap between germline ends came to 10 bases. This CDR3 is built from 14 residues. CDR3 sequence reads: CASSYSRGTYGYTF. CDR3 sequence (DNA): TGTGCCAGCAGTTACTCGCGGGGAACTTATGGCTACACCTTC.

This chain connects TRBV7-9 to TRBJ1-1; 9 bases align to TRBD1. This CDR3 has 19 residues. V shed 4 bases, J shed 4 bases, and the junction held 19 bases outside the gene matches. CDR1 and CDR2 from the germline V gene are SEHNR and FQNEAQ (reference sequence). CDR3 DNA sequence: TGTGCCAGCAGCTCGCCGGGACAGGGTTACCCATGGCTGGTCACTGAAGCTTTCTTT. Translating gives CASSSPGQGYPWLVTEAFF.

The chain carries TRBV4-1 and TRBJ1-6, with D possibly TRBD1 on 5 matching bases. The CDR3 length is 18 residues. Trimming left V 0 bases short and J 0 bases short, with 12 bases between. In germline, CDR1 is MGHRA, CDR2 YSYEKL. The CDR3 here is CASSQEGATISYNSPLHF. The CDR3 DNA reads TGCGCCAGCAGCCAAGAAGGGGCCACCATCTCCTATAATTCACCCCTCCACTTT.

This clone occurred once. The V call is TRBV19, the J call TRBJ1-4; no clear D. Germline V lookup: CDR1 LNHDA, CDR2 SQIVND (reference sequence). With 7 bases removed from V and 8 bases from J, the gap between germline ends came to 17 bases. This CDR3 is 14 amino acids long. The CDR3 protein is CASNPETREEKLFF. The CDR3 nucleotides are TGTGCCAGTAACCCCGAGACTCGAGAGGAAAAACTGTTTTTT.

The chain employs TRBV7-3 and TRBJ2-5; D unclear. From germline, CDR1 is SGHTA and CDR2 FQGTGA. Trimming removed 1 base from V and 5 bases from J, with 11 bases in between. The CDR3 covers 14 residues. CDR3 amino acids: CASSLKIVGETQYF. The CDR3 DNA follows: TGTGCCAGCAGCTTAAAGATCGTTGGGGAGACCCAGTACTTC.

The chain has TRBV5-1 and TRBJ1-6; D remains unclear. V dropped 10 bases and J dropped 6 bases, with 14 bases sitting between them. The germline gives CDR1 SGHRS, CDR2 YFSETQ. The CDR3 spans 13 residues. The CDR3 sequence is CACHAGFNSPLHF. The CDR3 nucleotides read TGCGCCTGCCATGCGGGGTTTAATTCACCCCTCCACTTT.

The V and J genes are TRBV7-2 and TRBJ2-1; tentatively, D is TRBD2 (5 bases). V gave up 1 base and J gave up 7 bases, with 11 bases separating them. The germline V gene has CDR1 SGHTA and CDR2 FQGNSA. This CDR3 has 14 residues. The CDR3: CASSLGGLGNEQFF. The CDR3 DNA reads TGTGCCAGCAGCTTAGGAGGGCTTGGGAATGAGCAGTTCTTC. Supplemented by reference TRBV7-2 and TRBJ2-1, the full variable domain reads GAGVSQSPSNKVTEKGKDVELRCDPISGHTALYWYRQSLGQGLEFLIYFQGNSAPDKSGLPSDRFSAERTGGSVSTLTIQRTQQEDSAVYLCASSLGGLGNEQFFGPGTRLTVL.

The rearrangement links TRBV27 to TRBJ1-1, with D hard to call. Germline V lookup: CDR1 MNHEY, CDR2 SMNVEV (reference sequence). This CDR3 is 15 amino acids long. V was shortened by 0 bases and J by 1 base, with 9 bases between the two germline ends. CDR3 sequence reads: CASSLSRARNTEAFF. CDR3 DNA: TGTGCCAGCAGTTTATCGAGGGCGCGGAACACTGAAGCTTTCTTT.

This chain links TRBV7-3 with TRBJ2-2; 12 nucleotides agree with TRBD2. Germline loops: CDR1 SGHTA, CDR2 FQGTGA. V shed 4 bases and J 8 bases; nucleotides not matched to a gene: 8. The CDR3 is made up of 16 amino acids. The DNA for the CDR3 is TGTGCCAGCAGCTCTCTAGCGGGAGGGCCGCGTGGGGAGCTGTTTTTT. It is translated as CASSSLAGGPRGELFF.

The chain joins TRBV5-1 to TRBJ2-1; 12 bases fit TRBD2. J gave up 5 bases and V 4 bases, and 7 bases lay outside the gene matches. Germline loops: CDR1 SGHRS, CDR2 YFSETQ. The CDR3 is made up of 16 amino acids. In nucleotides, the CDR3 is TGCGCCAGCAGCATACAACCTAGCGGGGGGGACAATGAGCAGTTCTTC. Translation: CASSIQPSGGDNEQFF.

This chain uses TRBV30 with TRBJ1-5, with no clear D. Germline CDR1 reads GTSNPN; CDR2 reads SVGIG (reference sequence). The V gene lost 0 bases and the J gene lost 0 bases, with 12 bases spanning the gap. The CDR3 spans 16 residues. CDR3 nucleotide sequence: TGTGCCTGGAGTGTACCGTGGCAGAATAGCAATCAGCCCCAGCATTTT. Its translation is CAWSVPWQNSNQPQHF.

Note on this clone: An end of the junction differs from the germline gene, which may be a read error. This chain connects TRBV4-2 to TRBJ1-2, with 7 bases identical to TRBD1. The length of the CDR3 is 15 residues. Germline assignment: CDR1 LGHNA and CDR2 YNFKEQ. In DNA form, the CDR3 reads TGTGCCAGCAGCCAGAATTCCGGACAGGTGGATGGCCACACCTTC. It codes for CASSQNSGQVDGHTF.

The V and J genes are TRBV28 and TRBJ2-5; TRBD2 is a possible D gene (6 bases). The CDR3 totals 15 residues. The germline V gene has CDR1 MDHEN and CDR2 SYDVKM. Deletions cut 5 bases from V and 7 bases from J, with 20 bases between. The CDR3 bases are TGTGCCAGCAGTCCCTACTCGGCGGGGCCGGGGACCCAGTACTTC. Its protein product is CASSPYSAGPGTQYF.

The sample holds one count of this clone. The V call is TRBV5-6, the J call TRBJ2-3; weak D call: TRBD2 (7 bases). This CDR3 is 16 amino acids long. Trimming removed 0 bases at V and 6 bases at J, with 17 bases between. The V gene's germline CDR1 is SGHDT and CDR2 YYEEEE. This chain's CDR3 is CASSLAGGDSLDTQYF. The CDR3 DNA reads as TGTGCCAGCAGCTTGGCGGGGGGCGACTCCTTGGATACGCAGTATTTT.

The J gene is TRBJ2-4, the V gene TRBV28; D perhaps matches TRBD2 (5 bases). V was trimmed by 2 bases and J by 2 bases, leaving 22 bases between them. Germline V CDR1 and CDR2: MDHEN, SYDVKM. The CDR3 is made up of 19 amino acids. CDR3 protein: CASSLPFRARVGSKNIQYF. In DNA form, the CDR3 reads TGTGCCAGCAGTTTACCCTTTCGCGCGAGGGTCGGGTCCAAAAACATTCAGTACTTC.

V and J are TRBV30 and TRBJ2-3; D remains unclear. The CDR3 is made up of 16 amino acids. The germline V gene has CDR1 GTSNPN and CDR2 SVGIG (reference sequence). Trimming pared 2 bases from V and 2 bases from J, leaving 17 bases between. This chain's CDR3 is CAWSPGPAYSTDTQYF. The CDR3 nucleotides are TGTGCCTGGAGTCCAGGACCCGCCTATTCCACAGATACGCAGTATTTT.

The gene calls are TRBV7-2 and TRBJ1-3; D is unclear. V shed 2 bases and J shed 0 bases, with 8 bases lying between them. Germline CDR1 is SGHTA and CDR2 is FQGNSA. This CDR3 is built from 15 residues. CDR3 amino acids: CASSLMQFSGNTIYF. The CDR3 DNA follows: TGTGCCAGCAGCTTAATGCAGTTCTCTGGAAACACCATATATTTT.

The chain recombines TRBV7-2 with TRBJ2-1; TRBD2 matches 10 bases. Germline V gene data show CDR1 as SGHTA and CDR2 as FQGNSA. Germline trimming cut 1 base from V and 4 bases from J; bases unmatched to any gene: 1. The CDR3 runs to 15 residues. The CDR3 DNA sequence: TGTGCCAGCAGCTTAGAACTAGCGGGATACAATGAGCAGTTCTTC. Translation gives CASSLELAGYNEQFF.

The chain recombines TRBV7-9 with TRBJ2-5, with 10 bases lining up with TRBD2. CDR1 is SEHNR, CDR2 FQNEAQ, per germline (reference sequence). J lost 5 bases, V lost 5 bases, and 2 bases had no gene match. The CDR3 has 13 amino acids. The CDR3 protein is CASSKTSGETQYF. The CDR3 bases are TGTGCCAGCAGCAAGACTAGCGGGGAGACCCAGTACTTC.

The chain combines TRBV6-6 with TRBJ1-3; unclear D gene. The CDR3 sequence is 16 residues long. Per germline, CDR1 MNHNY and CDR2 SVGAGI (reference sequence). V gave up 0 bases and J gave up 2 bases, with 11 bases separating them. CDR3 region: CASSYSWVETGNTIYF. The CDR3 DNA sequence: TGTGCCAGCAGTTACTCATGGGTTGAAACTGGAAACACCATATATTTT.

V gene TRBV9 combines with J gene TRBJ1-1, with D unclear. V was trimmed by 1 base and J by 0 bases, leaving 10 bases between them. This CDR3 has 15 residues. Germline loops: CDR1 SGDLS, CDR2 YYNGEE. This CDR3 is CASSVLDRMNTEAFF. CDR3 DNA sequence: TGTGCCAGCAGCGTATTAGACCGCATGAACACTGAAGCTTTCTTT.

This chain uses TRBV7-6 with TRBJ2-1, with D perhaps assigned TRBD1 or TRBD2 (6 bases each). The V end was cut by 5 bases, the J end by 0 bases, with 17 bases between. CDR3 size: 17 residues. Germline CDR1 reads SGHVS; CDR2 reads FNYEAQ. CDR3 residues: CASSRRSRGPSYNEQFF. CDR3 coding DNA: TGTGCCAGCAGCCGACGGAGTCGGGGGCCCTCCTACAATGAGCAGTTCTTC.

V and J are TRBV5-8 and TRBJ2-5; D is unresolved. CDR1 and CDR2 (germline): SGHTS, YDEGEE. The CDR3 has 15 amino acids. Trimming took 0 bases from V and 4 from J, leaving 13 bases between them. In DNA form, the CDR3 reads TGTGCCAGCAGCTTGGGACCATCGGTTGTAGAGACCCAGTACTTC. This encodes CASSLGPSVVETQYF.

The genes are TRBV4-1 and TRBJ2-1; D might be TRBD2 (5 bases). Germline V CDR1 and CDR2: MGHRA, YSYEKL. The CDR3 is made up of 16 amino acids. The ends were cut back, 0 bases at V and 2 bases at J, with 11 bases in the middle. The chain's CDR3 is CASSQDVAFAYNEQFF. The CDR3 DNA follows: TGCGCCAGCAGCCAAGATGTAGCGTTTGCCTACAATGAGCAGTTCTTC.

Regarding this clone: The junction differs from germline at one of its ends, possibly a read error. The J gene is TRBJ1-1, the V gene TRBV6-5; TRBD1 matches 7 bases. Germline V CDR1 and CDR2: MNHEY, SVGAGI. The CDR3 totals 11 residues. The CDR3 DNA sequence: TGTGCCAGCAGTGACCGGGGACAGTTCCCCTTT. It codes for CASSDRGQFPF.

The genes are TRBV6-1 and TRBJ2-7, with D tentatively TRBD1 (6 bases). The CDR3 extends over 14 amino acids. V was cut by 2 bases and J by 6 bases, with 14 bases left in between. CDR1 is MNHNS, CDR2 SASEGT, per germline. CDR3 sequence reads: CASSELSRGGEQYF. CDR3 bases: TGTGCCAGCAGTGAACTTTCGAGAGGGGGCGAGCAGTACTTC.

This chain links TRBV21-1 with TRBJ1-5. TRBV21-1 has pseudogene status. This CDR3 has 16 residues. This chain's CDR3 is CASSPRGRVSNQPQHF. Here the CDR3 DNA reads TGTGCCAGCAGCCCCAGAGGGCGGGTTAGCAATCAGCCCCAGCATTTT.

The chain combines TRBV28 with TRBJ1-1, with D possibly matching TRBD1 (6 bases). Deletions cut 6 bases from V and 1 base from J, with 12 bases between. Germline CDR1 and CDR2: MDHEN and SYDVKM. The CDR3 is 14 residues long. CDR3 residues: CASSIGGANTEAFF. CDR3 sequence (DNA): TGTGCCAGCAGCATCGGGGGCGCGAACACTGAAGCTTTCTTT.

The rearrangement links TRBV6-5 to TRBJ2-5; maybe TRBD1 (6 bases). The CDR3 has 15 amino acids. Germline CDR1 MNHEY, CDR2 SVGAGI. The ends were cut back, 2 bases at V and 1 base at J, with 11 bases in the middle. CDR3 region: CASSYVADSQETQYF. The CDR3, as DNA: TGTGCCAGCAGTTACGTTGCGGACAGCCAAGAGACCCAGTACTTC.